The 19 T cell receptor beta chains below all came from one sample that was sequenced in a study of blood T cell repertoires in COVID-19. The assay was immunoSEQ multiplex PCR, and TCRdb's table has in-frame clones only and misses some. The sample records roughly 380,000 clones, more than 70% being singletons. Input material: peripheral blood. The receptors derive from a woman aged 60-70 years with COVID-19, enrolled during active disease.

The chain carries TRBV28 and TRBJ2-2; the D gene is possibly TRBD1 (6 bases). CDR3 size: 17 residues. CDR1 is MDHEN and CDR2 is SYDVKM in the germline V gene. V was pared by 2 bases and J by 0 bases, with 13 bases between. The CDR3 loop is CASSLKSGTTNTGELFF. The CDR3 bases are TGTGCCAGCAGTTTAAAATCCGGGACAACGAACACCGGGGAGCTGTTTTTT.

This clone was recorded only once. The chain carries TRBV7-6 and TRBJ1-2; D gene unclear. Germline assignment: CDR1 SGHVS and CDR2 FNYEAQ. V lost 7 bases and J lost 0, with 12 bases in between. The CDR3 has 14 amino acids. In DNA, the CDR3 is TGTGCCAGCAACGAGGGAGGTCCTAACTATGGCTACACCTTC. Translated: CASNEGGPNYGYTF.

Only one count was recorded for this clone. V is TRBV24-1 and J is TRBJ2-3, with D uncertain. Trimming took 9 bases from V and 4 from J, leaving 13 bases between them. This CDR3 is 13 amino acids long. Germline lookup yields CDR1 KGHDR and CDR2 SFDVKD. CDR3 protein: CATAMGYSDTQYF. The DNA of the CDR3 is TGTGCCACCGCTATGGGCTACTCAGATACGCAGTATTTT.

V gene TRBV19 combines with J gene TRBJ1-2; 8 bases are a match to TRBD1. CDR1 is LNHDA and CDR2 is SQIVND in the germline V gene (reference sequence). There are 15 residues in the CDR3. With V trimmed by 6 bases and J by 4 bases, 10 bases remained unmatched. Written as DNA, the CDR3 is TGTGCCAGTAGCATTACCGCGGACAGGGCCTATGGCTACACCTTC. As protein: CASSITADRAYGYTF. The variable domain in full, completed from reference TRBV19 and TRBJ1-2, reads DGGITQSPKYLFRKEGQNVTLSCEQNLNHDAMYWYRQDPGQGLRLIYYSQIVNDFQKGDIAEGYSVSREKKESFPLTVTSAQKNPTAFYLCASSITADRAYGYTFGSGTRLTVV.

This clone has just a few counts. This chain uses TRBV7-3 with TRBJ1-4, with 8 bases aligning to TRBD1. Germline values: CDR1 SGHTA, CDR2 FQGTGA. The CDR3 runs to 14 residues. Trimming at V came to 5 bases and at J to 5 bases, leaving 4 bases not matched to a gene. This chain's CDR3 is CASSPDRGNEKLFF. The CDR3, as DNA: TGTGCCAGCAGCCCCGACAGGGGAAATGAAAAACTGTTTTTT.

The chain is built from TRBV21-1 and TRBJ1-5; TRBD1 reflects the table's D call only, with no check against the DNA. TRBV21-1 is shown as a pseudogene. This CDR3 has 19 amino acids. The CDR3 DNA reads as TGTGCCAGCAGCAAAAAGTTAGAACAGGGACCGCATAGCAATCAGCCCCAGCATTTT. It translates to CASSKKLEQGPHSNQPQHF.

The chain is built from TRBV2 and TRBJ1-2, with D perhaps TRBD1 (6 bases). Per the germline V gene, CDR1 is SNHLY and CDR2 is FYNNEI. V lost 3 bases and J 3 bases, leaving 8 bases between the germline ends. There are 13 residues in the CDR3. Here the CDR3 reads CASSESGDYGYTF. CDR3 nucleotides: TGTGCCAGCAGTGAGTCAGGGGACTATGGCTACACCTTC.

This sequence joins TRBV7-9 and TRBJ1-1; unclear D gene. Germline-derived CDR1 and CDR2 are SEHNR and FQNEAQ (reference sequence). Trimming took off 1 base at V and 5 bases at J, with 11 bases between the two ends. The CDR3 totals 14 residues. As DNA, the CDR3 is TGTGCCAGCAGCTTAGTGGAGGAGAGGACTGAAGCTTTCTTT. Translated, it gives CASSLVEERTEAFF.

The chain combines TRBV18 with TRBJ1-5, with 8 bases identical to TRBD1. CDR3 length: 14 residues. The V gene end was trimmed by 3 bases and the J gene end by 9 bases; junction bases not matched to a gene: 7. Germline V CDR1 and CDR2: KGHSH, LQKENI. The chain's CDR3 is CASSPGAGGAPQHF. As DNA, the CDR3 is TGTGCCAGCTCACCGGGGGCAGGGGGCGCGCCCCAGCATTTT.

This clone was recorded only once. The chain is built from TRBV3-1 (or the pseudogene TRBV3-2) and TRBJ1-3; the D gene is possibly TRBD1 (5 bases). Trimming cost V 4 bases and J 2 bases, with 12 bases left between them. This CDR3 region has 15 residues. Per the germline V gene, CDR1 is LGHDT and CDR2 is YNNKEL (reference sequence). The DNA of the CDR3 is TGTGCCAGCAGCCTTGTGGGGGGTGCTGGAAACACCATATATTTT. Translating gives CASSLVGGAGNTIYF.

The V gene is TRBV10-1, the J gene TRBJ1-3, with TRBD1 as a possible D gene (5 bases). V lost 6 bases and J 0 bases, leaving 9 bases between the germline ends. This CDR3 comprises 14 residues. CDR1 is WNHNN and CDR2 is SYGVQD in the germline V gene (reference sequence). CDR3: CASRLGASGNTIYF. The CDR3 coding sequence is TGCGCCAGCAGGTTAGGGGCCTCTGGAAACACCATATATTTT.

The chain employs TRBV27 and TRBJ2-7; 7 bases are a match to TRBD2. CDR1 is MNHEY, CDR2 SMNVEV, per germline (reference sequence). V was pared by 6 bases and J by 2 bases, with 7 bases of the junction left unmatched. The CDR3 has 14 residues. The CDR3 region is CASSRTGTTYEQYF. As DNA, the CDR3 is TGTGCCAGCAGCAGGACCGGGACTACCTACGAGCAGTACTTC.

This sequence joins TRBV19 and TRBJ1-5; maybe TRBD1 (5 bases). V lost 7 bases, J lost 3 bases, and 13 bases lay in between. Germline loops: CDR1 LNHDA, CDR2 SQIVND (reference sequence). The CDR3 has 14 residues. The DNA for the CDR3 is TGTGCCAGTAATTTAGGGGCGGTCAATCAGCCCCAGCATTTT. This codes for CASNLGAVNQPQHF.

This chain uses TRBV3-1 (or the pseudogene TRBV3-2) with TRBJ1-2; 8 nucleotides align to TRBD1. The CDR3 totals 13 residues. With V trimmed by 3 bases and J by 8 bases, 5 bases remained unmatched. Germline CDR1 reads LGHDT; CDR2 reads YNNKEL (reference sequence). The CDR3 DNA reads as TGTGCCAGCAGCCACCTACAGGGGGACGGCTACACCTTC. Translating it yields CASSHLQGDGYTF.

This clone was seen just once. The chain recombines TRBV7-7 with TRBJ2-5; D is uncertain. CDR1 is SSHAT and CDR2 is FNYEAQ in the germline V gene (reference sequence). This CDR3 has 16 amino acids. V lost 1 base, J lost 5 bases, and 17 bases lay in between. The CDR3 loop is CASSLDFNSSNETQYF. The CDR3 DNA is TGTGCCAGCAGCTTAGATTTCAATAGCAGTAATGAGACCCAGTACTTC.

The gene calls are TRBV19 and TRBJ1-4; 7 bases line up with TRBD1. CDR1 and CDR2 from the germline V gene are LNHDA and SQIVND (reference sequence). V was clipped by 7 bases and J by 7 bases; unmatched bases: 9. The CDR3 totals 14 residues. The CDR3 nucleotides are TGTGCCAGTAATACAGGGGAAAAGGGTGAAAAACTGTTTTTT. This codes for CASNTGEKGEKLFF. Filled out from reference TRBV19 and TRBJ1-4, the complete variable domain reads DGGITQSPKYLFRKEGQNVTLSCEQNLNHDAMYWYRQDPGQGLRLIYYSQIVNDFQKGDIAEGYSVSREKKESFPLTVTSAQKNPTAFYLCASNTGEKGEKLFFGSGTQLSVL.

The rearrangement joins TRBV7-9 to TRBJ1-2; the match to TRBD1 covers 9 bases. The CDR3 length is 13 residues. Germline V gene sequence: CDR1 SEHNR, CDR2 FQNEAQ (reference sequence). V gave up 5 bases and J gave up 7 bases; unmatched junction bases: 5. The CDR3 nucleotides are TGTGCCAGCAGCAAGACAGGGGGGAGTGGCTACACCTTC. This translates into CASSKTGGSGYTF.

The chain couples TRBV15 to TRBJ1-2, with a weak D call TRBD1 (5 bases). The CDR3 contains 16 residues. Germline CDR1 reads LNHNV; CDR2 reads YYDKDF (reference sequence). The ends were cut back, 0 bases at V and 4 bases at J, with 15 bases in the middle. The CDR3 loop reads CATSRDLGGGGYGYTF. CDR3 sequence (DNA): TGTGCCACCAGCAGAGATCTCGGCGGGGGTGGCTATGGCTACACCTTC.

The chain uses TRBV6-5 and TRBJ1-1, with D possibly being TRBD1 (5 bases). V shed 6 bases and J shed 7 bases, with 18 bases lying between them. Germline V lookup: CDR1 MNHEY, CDR2 SVGAGI. The CDR3 contains 14 residues. This CDR3 is CASSLRGGRVEAFF. The CDR3 DNA follows: TGTGCCAGCAGCTTACGGGGGGGAAGGGTTGAAGCTTTCTTT.